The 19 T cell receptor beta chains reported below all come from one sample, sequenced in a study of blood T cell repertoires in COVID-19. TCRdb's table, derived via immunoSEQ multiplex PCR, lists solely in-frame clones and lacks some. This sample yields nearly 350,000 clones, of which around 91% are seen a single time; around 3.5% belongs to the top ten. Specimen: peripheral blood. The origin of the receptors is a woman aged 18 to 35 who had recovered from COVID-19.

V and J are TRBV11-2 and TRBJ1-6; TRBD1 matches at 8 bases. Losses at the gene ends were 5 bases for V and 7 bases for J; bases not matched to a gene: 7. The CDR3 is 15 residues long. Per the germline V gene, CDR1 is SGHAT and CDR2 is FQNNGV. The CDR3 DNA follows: TGTGCCAGCAGCCCCAGGACAGGGACCAATTCACCCCTCCACTTT. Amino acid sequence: CASSPRTGTNSPLHF.

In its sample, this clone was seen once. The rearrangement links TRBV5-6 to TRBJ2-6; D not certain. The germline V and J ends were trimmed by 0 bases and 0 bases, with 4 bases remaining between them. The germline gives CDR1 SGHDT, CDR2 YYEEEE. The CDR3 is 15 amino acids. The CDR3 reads CASSLAPSGANVLTF. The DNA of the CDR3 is TGTGCCAGCAGCTTGGCTCCCTCTGGGGCCAACGTCCTGACTTTC. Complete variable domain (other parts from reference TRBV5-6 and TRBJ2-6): DAGVTQSPTHLIKTRGQQVTLRCSPKSGHDTVSWYQQALGQGPQFIFQYYEEEERQRGNFPDRFSGHQFPNYSSELNVNALLLGDSALYLCASSLAPSGANVLTFGAGSRLTVL.

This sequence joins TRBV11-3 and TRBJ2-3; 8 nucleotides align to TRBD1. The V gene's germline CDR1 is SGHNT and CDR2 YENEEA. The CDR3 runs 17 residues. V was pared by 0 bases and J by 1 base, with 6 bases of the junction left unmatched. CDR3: CASSLEGTTGGTDTQYF. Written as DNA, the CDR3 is TGTGCCAGCAGCTTAGAGGGAACGACAGGGGGCACAGATACGCAGTATTTT. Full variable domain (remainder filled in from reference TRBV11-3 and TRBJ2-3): EAGVVQSPRYKIIEKKQPVAFWCNPISGHNTLYWYLQNLGQGPELLIRYENEEAVDDSQLPKDRFSAERLKGVDSTLKIQPAELGDSAVYLCASSLEGTTGGTDTQYFGPGTRLTVL.

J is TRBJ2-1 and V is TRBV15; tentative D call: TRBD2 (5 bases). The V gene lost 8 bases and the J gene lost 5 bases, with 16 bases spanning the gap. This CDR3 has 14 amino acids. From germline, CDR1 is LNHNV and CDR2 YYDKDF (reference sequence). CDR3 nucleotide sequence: TGTGCCACCGGCCTCCAGCGGCATAACAATGAGCAGTTCTTC. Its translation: CATGLQRHNNEQFF.

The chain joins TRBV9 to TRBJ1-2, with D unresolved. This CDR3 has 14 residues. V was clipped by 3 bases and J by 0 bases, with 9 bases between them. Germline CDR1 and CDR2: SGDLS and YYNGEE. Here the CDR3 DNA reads TGTGCCAGCAGCGCGTCCACAGCTAACTATGGCTACACCTTC. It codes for CASSASTANYGYTF.

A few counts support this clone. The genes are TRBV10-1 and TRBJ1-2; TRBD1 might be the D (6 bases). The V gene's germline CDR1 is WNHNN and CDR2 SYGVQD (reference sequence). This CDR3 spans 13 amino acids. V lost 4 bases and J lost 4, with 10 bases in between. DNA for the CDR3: TGCGCCAGCAGTGCGGCCAGGGGCTATGGCTACACCTTC. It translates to CASSAARGYGYTF.

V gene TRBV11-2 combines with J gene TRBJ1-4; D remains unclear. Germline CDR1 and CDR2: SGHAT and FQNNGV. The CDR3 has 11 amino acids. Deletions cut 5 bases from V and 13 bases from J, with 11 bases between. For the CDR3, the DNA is TGTGCCAGCAGCCCCTCCAGGCGACTGTTTTTT. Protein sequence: CASSPSRRLFF.

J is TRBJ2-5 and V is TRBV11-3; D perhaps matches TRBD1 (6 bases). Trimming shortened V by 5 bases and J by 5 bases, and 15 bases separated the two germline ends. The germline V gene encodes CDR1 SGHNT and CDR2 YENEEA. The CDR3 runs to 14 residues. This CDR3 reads CASSPIGQLETQYF. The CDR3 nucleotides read TGTGCCAGCAGCCCAATCGGACAGCTGGAGACCCAGTACTTC.

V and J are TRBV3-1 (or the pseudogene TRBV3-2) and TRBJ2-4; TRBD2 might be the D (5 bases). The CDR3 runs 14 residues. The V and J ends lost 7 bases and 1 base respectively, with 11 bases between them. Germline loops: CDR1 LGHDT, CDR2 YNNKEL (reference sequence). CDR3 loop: CASTAPGAKNIQYF. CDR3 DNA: TGTGCCAGCACCGCCCCGGGGGCCAAAAACATTCAGTACTTC.

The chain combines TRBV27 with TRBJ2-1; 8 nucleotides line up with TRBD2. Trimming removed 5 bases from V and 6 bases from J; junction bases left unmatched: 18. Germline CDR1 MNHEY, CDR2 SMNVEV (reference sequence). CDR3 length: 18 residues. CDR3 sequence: CASSTPGLASLYFNEQFF. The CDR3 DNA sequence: TGTGCCAGCAGTACTCCCGGACTAGCTAGCCTCTATTTCAATGAGCAGTTCTTC.

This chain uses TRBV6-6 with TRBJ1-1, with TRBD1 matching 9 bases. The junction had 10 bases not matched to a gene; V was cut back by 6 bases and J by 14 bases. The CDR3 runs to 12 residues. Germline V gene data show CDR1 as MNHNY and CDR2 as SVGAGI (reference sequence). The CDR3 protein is CASRYFGDREFF. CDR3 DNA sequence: TGTGCCAGCAGATATTTCGGGGACAGGGAATTCTTT.

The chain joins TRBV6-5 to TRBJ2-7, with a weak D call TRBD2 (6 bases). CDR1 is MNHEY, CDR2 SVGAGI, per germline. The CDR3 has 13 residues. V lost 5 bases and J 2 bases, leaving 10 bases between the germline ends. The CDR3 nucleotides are TGTGCCAGCAGTCGGGACTCTACCTACGAGCAGTACGTC. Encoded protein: CASSRDSTYEQYV.

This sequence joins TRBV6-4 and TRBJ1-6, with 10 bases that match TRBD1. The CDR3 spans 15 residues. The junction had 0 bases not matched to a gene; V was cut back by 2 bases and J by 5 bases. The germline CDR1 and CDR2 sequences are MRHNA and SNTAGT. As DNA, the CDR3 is TGTGCCAGCAGTGACGGGACAGGGGATAATTCACCCCTCCACTTT. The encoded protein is CASSDGTGDNSPLHF.

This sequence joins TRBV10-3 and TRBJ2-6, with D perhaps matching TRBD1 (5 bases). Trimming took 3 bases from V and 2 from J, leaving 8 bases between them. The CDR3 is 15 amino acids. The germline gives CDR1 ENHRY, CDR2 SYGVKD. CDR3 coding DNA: TGTGCCATCAGTGACAGGGTTGCTGGGGCCAACGTCCTGACTTTC. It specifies CAISDRVAGANVLTF.

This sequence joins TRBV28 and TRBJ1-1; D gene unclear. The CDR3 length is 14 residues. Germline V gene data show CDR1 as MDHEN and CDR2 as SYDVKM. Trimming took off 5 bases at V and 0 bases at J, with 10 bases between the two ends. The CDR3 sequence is CASSDYQMNTEAFF. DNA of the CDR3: TGTGCCAGCAGTGACTACCAAATGAACACTGAAGCTTTCTTT.

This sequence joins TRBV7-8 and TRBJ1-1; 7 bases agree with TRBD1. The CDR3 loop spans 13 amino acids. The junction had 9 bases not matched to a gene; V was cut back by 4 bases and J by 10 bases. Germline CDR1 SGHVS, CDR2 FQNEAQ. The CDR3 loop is CASSSSHRGGAFF. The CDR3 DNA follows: TGTGCCAGCAGCTCCAGCCACAGGGGCGGAGCTTTCTTT.

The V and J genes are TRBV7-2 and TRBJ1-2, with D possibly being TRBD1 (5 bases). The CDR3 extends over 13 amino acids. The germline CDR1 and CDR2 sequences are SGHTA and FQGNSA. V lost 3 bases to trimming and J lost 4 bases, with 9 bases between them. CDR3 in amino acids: CASSFSGFYGYTF. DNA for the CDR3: TGTGCCAGCAGCTTCTCAGGGTTCTATGGCTACACCTTC. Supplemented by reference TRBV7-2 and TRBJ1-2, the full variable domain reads GAGVSQSPSNKVTEKGKDVELRCDPISGHTALYWYRQSLGQGLEFLIYFQGNSAPDKSGLPSDRFSAERTGGSVSTLTIQRTQQEDSAVYLCASSFSGFYGYTFGSGTRLTVV.

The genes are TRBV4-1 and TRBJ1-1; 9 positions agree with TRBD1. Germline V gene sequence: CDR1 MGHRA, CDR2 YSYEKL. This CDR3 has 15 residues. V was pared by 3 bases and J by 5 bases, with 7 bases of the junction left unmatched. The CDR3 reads CASSHSGQGRTEAFF. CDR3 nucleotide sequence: TGCGCCAGCAGCCATTCAGGACAGGGGAGGACTGAAGCTTTCTTT.

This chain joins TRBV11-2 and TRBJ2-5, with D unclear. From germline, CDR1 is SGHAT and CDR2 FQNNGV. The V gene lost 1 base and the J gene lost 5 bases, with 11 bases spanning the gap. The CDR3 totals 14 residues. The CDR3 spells CASSLVGLLETQYF. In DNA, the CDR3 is TGTGCCAGCAGCTTAGTCGGTCTCCTGGAGACCCAGTACTTC.